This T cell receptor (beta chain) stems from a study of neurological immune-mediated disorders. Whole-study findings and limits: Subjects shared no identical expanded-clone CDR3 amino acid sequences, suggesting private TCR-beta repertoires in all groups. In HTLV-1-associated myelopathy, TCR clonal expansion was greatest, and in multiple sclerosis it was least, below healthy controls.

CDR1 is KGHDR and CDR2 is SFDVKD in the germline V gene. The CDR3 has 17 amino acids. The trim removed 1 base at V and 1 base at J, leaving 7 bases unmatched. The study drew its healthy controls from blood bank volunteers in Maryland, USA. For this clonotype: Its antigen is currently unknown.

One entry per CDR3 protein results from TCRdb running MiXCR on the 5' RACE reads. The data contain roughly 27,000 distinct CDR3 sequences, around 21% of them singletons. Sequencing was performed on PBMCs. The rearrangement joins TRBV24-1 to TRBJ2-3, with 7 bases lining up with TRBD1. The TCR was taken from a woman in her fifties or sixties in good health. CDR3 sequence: CATSDFWDSKGTDTQYF. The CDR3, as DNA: TGTGCCACCAGTGATTTTTGGGACAGCAAGGGCACAGATACGCAGTATTTT.